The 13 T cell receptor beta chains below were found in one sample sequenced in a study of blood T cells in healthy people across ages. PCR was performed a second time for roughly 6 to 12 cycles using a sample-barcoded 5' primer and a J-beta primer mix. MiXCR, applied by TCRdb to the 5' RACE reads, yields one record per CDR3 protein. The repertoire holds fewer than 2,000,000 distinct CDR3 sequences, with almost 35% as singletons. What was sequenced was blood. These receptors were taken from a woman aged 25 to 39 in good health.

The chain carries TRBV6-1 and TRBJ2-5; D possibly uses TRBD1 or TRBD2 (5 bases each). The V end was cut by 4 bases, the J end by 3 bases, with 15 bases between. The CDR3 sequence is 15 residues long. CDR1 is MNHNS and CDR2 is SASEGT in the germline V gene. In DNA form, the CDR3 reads TGTGCCAGCAGTGTCCGGGGCCTTAAGAAAGAGACCCAGTACTTC. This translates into CASSVRGLKKETQYF.

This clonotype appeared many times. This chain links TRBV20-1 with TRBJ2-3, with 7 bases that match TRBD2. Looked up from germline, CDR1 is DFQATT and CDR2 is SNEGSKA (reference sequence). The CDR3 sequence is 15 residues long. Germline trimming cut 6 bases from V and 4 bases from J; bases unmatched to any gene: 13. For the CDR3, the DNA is TGCAGTGCACCGAGGGAGGGGTCGCTCCCAGATACGCAGTATTTT. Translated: CSAPREGSLPDTQYF.

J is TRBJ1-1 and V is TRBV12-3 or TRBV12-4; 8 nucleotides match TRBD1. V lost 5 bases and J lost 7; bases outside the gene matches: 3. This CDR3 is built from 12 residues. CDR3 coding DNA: TGTGCCAGCAGTCAAACAGGGGGTGAAGCTTTCTTT. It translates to CASSQTGGEAFF.

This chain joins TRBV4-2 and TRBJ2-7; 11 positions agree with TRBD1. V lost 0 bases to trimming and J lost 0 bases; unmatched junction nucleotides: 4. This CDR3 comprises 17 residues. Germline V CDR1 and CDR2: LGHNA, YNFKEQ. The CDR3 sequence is CASSQEYGQGASYEQYF. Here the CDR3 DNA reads TGTGCCAGCAGCCAAGAGTATGGACAGGGGGCCTCCTACGAGCAGTACTTC.

This CDR3 reads CASRRKGGQSTDTQYF. CDR3 bases: TGTGCCAGCAGACGTAAGGGGGGACAGAGCACAGATACGCAGTATTTT. The genes are TRBV7-2 and TRBJ2-3; possible D gene TRBD1, 7 bases. The V gene lost 6 bases and the J gene lost 0 bases, with 16 bases spanning the gap. The CDR3 contains 16 residues. Germline assignment: CDR1 SGHTA and CDR2 FQGNSA.

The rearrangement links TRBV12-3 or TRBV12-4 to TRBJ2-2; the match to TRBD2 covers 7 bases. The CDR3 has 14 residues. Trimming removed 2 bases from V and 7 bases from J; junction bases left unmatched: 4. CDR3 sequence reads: CASSLKRDGGELFF. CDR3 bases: TGTGCCAGCAGTTTAAAGCGGGATGGCGGGGAGCTGTTTTTT.

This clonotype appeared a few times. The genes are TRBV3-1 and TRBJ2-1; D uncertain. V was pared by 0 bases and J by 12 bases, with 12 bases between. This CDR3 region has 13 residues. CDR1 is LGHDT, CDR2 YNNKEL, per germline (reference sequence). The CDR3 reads CASSQDSRIRQFF. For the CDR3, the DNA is TGTGCCAGCAGCCAAGATTCCCGGATACGGCAGTTCTTC.

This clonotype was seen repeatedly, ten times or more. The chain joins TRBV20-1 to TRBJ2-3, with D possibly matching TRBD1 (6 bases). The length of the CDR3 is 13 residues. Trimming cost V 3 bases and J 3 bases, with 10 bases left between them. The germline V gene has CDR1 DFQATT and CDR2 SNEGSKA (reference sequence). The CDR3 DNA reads TGCAGTGCTAGGTTGGGGGCTACAGATACGCAGTATTTT. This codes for CSARLGATDTQYF.

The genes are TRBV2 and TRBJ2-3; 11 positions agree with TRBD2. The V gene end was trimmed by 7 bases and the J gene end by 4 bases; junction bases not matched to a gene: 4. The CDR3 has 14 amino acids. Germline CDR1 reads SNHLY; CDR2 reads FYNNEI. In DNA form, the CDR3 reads TGTGCCAGCATAGCGGGGGGGCCGGCAGATACGCAGTATTTT. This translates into CASIAGGPADTQYF.

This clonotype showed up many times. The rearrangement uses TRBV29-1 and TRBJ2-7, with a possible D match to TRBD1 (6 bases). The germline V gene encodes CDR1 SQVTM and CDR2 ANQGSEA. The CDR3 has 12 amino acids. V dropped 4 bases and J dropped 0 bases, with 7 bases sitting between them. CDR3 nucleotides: TGCAGCGTTGTGGACAGCTCCTACGAGCAGTACTTC. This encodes CSVVDSSYEQYF.

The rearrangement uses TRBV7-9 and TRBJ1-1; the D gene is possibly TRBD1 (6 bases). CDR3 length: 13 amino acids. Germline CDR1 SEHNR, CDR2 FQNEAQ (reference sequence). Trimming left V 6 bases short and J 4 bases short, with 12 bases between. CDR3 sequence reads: CASRIIQGTEAFF. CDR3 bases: TGTGCCAGCAGGATAATACAGGGCACTGAAGCTTTCTTT.

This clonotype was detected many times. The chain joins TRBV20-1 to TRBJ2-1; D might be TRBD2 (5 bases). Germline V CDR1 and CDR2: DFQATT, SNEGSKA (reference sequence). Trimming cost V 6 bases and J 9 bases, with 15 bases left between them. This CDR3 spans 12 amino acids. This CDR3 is CSAHLARGEQFF. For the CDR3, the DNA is TGCAGTGCCCACCTAGCACGCGGTGAGCAGTTCTTC.

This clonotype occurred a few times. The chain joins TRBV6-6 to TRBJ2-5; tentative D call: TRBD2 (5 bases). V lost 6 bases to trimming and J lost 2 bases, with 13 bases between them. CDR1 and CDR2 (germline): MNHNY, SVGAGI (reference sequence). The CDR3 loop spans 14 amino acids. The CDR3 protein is CASRAGGRQETQYF. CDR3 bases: TGTGCCAGCAGGGCTGGAGGCCGACAAGAGACCCAGTACTTC.